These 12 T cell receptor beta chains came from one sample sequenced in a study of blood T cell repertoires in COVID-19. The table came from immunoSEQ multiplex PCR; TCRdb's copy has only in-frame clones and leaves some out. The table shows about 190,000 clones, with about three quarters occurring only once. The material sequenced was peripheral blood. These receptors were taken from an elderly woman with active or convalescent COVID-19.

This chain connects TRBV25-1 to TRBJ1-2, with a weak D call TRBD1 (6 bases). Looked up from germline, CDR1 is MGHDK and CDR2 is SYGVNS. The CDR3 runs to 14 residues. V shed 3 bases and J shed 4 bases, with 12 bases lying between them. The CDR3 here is CASSDGGRGYGYTF. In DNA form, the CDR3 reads TGTGCCAGCAGTGATGGGGGCAGGGGCTATGGCTACACCTTC.

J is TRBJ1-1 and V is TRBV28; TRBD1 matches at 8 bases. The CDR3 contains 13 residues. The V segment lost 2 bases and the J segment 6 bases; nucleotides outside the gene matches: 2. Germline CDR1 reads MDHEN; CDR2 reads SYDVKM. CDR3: CASSLGQGPEAFF. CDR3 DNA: TGTGCCAGCAGTTTAGGACAGGGCCCTGAAGCTTTCTTT.

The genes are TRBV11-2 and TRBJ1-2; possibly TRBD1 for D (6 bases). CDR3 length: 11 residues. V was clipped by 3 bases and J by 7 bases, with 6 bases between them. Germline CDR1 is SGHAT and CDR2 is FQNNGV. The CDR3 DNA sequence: TGTGCCAGCAGCTTCAGGGGTGGCTACACCTTC. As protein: CASSFRGGYTF.

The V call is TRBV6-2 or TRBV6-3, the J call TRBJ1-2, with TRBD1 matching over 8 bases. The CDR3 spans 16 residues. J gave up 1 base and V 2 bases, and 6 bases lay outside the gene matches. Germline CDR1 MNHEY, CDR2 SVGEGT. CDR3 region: CASSYRRTGINYGYTF. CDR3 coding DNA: TGTGCCAGCAGTTACCGACGGACAGGGATTAACTATGGCTACACCTTC.

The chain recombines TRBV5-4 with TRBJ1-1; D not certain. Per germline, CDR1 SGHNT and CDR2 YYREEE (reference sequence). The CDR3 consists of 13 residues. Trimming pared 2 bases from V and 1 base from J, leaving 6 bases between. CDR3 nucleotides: TGTGCCAGCAGCTTACAGAAGAACACTGAAGCTTTCTTT. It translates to CASSLQKNTEAFF.

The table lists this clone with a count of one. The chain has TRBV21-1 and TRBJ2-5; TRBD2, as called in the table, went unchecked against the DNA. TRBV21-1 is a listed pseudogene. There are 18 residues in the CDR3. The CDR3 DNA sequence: TGTGCCAGCAGCGAGGGTACTAGCGGGGGCCCGTACCAAGAGACCCAGTACTTC. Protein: CASSEGTSGGPYQETQYF.

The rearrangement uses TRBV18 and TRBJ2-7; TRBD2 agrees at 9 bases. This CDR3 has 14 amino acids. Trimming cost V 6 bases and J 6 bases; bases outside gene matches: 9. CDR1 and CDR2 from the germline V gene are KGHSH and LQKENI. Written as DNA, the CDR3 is TGTGCCAGCTCTCCGGGACTAGCTAAGTCCGAGCAGTACTTC. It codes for CASSPGLAKSEQYF.

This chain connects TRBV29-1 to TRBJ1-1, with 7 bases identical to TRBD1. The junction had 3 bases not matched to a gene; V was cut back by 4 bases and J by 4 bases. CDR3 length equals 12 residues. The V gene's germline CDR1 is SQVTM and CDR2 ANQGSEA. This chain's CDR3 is CSVVGGPTEAFF. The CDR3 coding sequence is TGCAGCGTTGTAGGGGGCCCCACTGAAGCTTTCTTT.

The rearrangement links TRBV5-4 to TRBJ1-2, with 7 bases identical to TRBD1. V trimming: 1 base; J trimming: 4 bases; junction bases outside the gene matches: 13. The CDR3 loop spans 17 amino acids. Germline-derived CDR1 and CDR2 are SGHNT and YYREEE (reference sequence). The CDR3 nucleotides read TGTGCCAGCAGCTTGAATTCAGGGGGGACCGGTGGCTATGGCTACACCTTC. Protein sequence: CASSLNSGGTGGYGYTF.

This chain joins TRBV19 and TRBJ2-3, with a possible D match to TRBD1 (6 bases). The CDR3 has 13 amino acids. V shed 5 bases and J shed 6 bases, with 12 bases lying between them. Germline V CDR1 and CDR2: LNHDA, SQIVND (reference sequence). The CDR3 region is CASSRTEEDTQYF. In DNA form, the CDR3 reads TGTGCCAGTAGTCGGACAGAGGAGGATACGCAGTATTTT. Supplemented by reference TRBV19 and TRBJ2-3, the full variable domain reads DGGITQSPKYLFRKEGQNVTLSCEQNLNHDAMYWYRQDPGQGLRLIYYSQIVNDFQKGDIAEGYSVSREKKESFPLTVTSAQKNPTAFYLCASSRTEEDTQYFGPGTRLTVL.

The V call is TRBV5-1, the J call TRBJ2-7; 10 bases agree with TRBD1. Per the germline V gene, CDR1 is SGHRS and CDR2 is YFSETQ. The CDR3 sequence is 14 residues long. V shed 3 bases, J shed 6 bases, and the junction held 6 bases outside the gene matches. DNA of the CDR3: TGCGCCAGCAGCTCCCGACAGGGGGCGGGCGAGCAGTACTTC. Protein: CASSSRQGAGEQYF. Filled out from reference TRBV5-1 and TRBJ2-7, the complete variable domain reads KAGVTQTPRYLIKTRGQQVTLSCSPISGHRSVSWYQQTPGQGLQFLFEYFSETQRNKGNFPGRFSGRQFSNSRSEMNVSTLELGDSALYLCASSSRQGAGEQYFGPGTRLTVT.

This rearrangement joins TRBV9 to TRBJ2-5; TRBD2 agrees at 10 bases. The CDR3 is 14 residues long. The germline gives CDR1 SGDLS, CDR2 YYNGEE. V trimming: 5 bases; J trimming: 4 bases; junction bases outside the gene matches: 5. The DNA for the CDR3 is TGTGCCAGCAGTGACATAGCGGGGGGAGAGACCCAGTACTTC. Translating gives CASSDIAGGETQYF.